The following is a T cell receptor beta chain sequence with its context. Its cognate antigen is unknown. The sample comes from a study of circulating and synovial CD4+ cells in juvenile arthritis. General study results and limits: Measured synovium overlap likely understates the true shared repertoire.

The CDR3 spans 15 residues. V dropped 6 bases and J dropped 0 bases, with 13 bases sitting between them. Germline CDR1 reads WSHSY; CDR2 reads SAAADI. Profiled with immunoSEQ multiplex PCR; TCRdb holds only in-frame clones, not every one. The table includes under 40,000 clones, 93% detected once. This chain connects TRBV10-2 to TRBJ2-3; a possible D gene is TRBD2 (6 bases). The clonotype originates from a human donor with juvenile idiopathic arthritis. The sequenced sample consisted of CD4+ T cells from blood. The CDR3 DNA reads TGCGCCAGCAGCATGACTAGTACTAGCACAGATACGCAGTATTTT. This encodes CASSMTSTSTDTQYF.